These 20 T cell receptor beta chains were sequenced from one sample in a study of blood T cell repertoires in COVID-19. Some clones are missing from TCRdb's copy, which holds only in-frame ones; the method was immunoSEQ multiplex PCR. Of about 370,000 clones in the sample, 89% were seen once. The specimen sequenced was peripheral blood. The receptors shown here come from a woman aged 25-40 years with COVID-19, enrolled during active disease.

This sequence joins TRBV6-5 and TRBJ2-1; 8 bases fit TRBD2. Germline CDR1 MNHEY, CDR2 SVGAGI. The CDR3 is made up of 16 amino acids. The ends lost 0 bases at V and 4 bases at J; junction bases unmatched: 5. CDR3 sequence (DNA): TGTGCCAGCAGTTACTCGAGCGGGAGAGGGTACAATGAGCAGTTCTTC. Translating gives CASSYSSGRGYNEQFF.

This clone was picked up a small number of times. This rearrangement joins TRBV19 to TRBJ1-2, with D unresolved. The V and J ends lost 1 base and 3 bases respectively, with 15 bases between them. The CDR3 totals 16 residues. Germline V gene data show CDR1 as LNHDA and CDR2 as SQIVND (reference sequence). In nucleotides, the CDR3 is TGTGCCAGTAGTATAGCTCACGGCAGGAAATACTATGGCTACACCTTC. This codes for CASSIAHGRKYYGYTF.

The chain couples TRBV19 to TRBJ1-1, with D perhaps matching TRBD1 (5 bases). The CDR3 contains 15 residues. V was cut by 1 base and J by 5 bases, with 14 bases left in between. Per the germline V gene, CDR1 is LNHDA and CDR2 is SQIVND (reference sequence). The CDR3 sequence is CASSIAPLGGTEAFF. The CDR3 DNA is TGTGCCAGTAGTATAGCCCCCCTCGGGGGGACTGAAGCTTTCTTT.

This chain joins TRBV19 and TRBJ1-2; TRBD1 matches 10 bases. Germline CDR1 LNHDA, CDR2 SQIVND (reference sequence). This CDR3 contains 15 residues. V lost 5 bases, J lost 7 bases, and 10 bases stayed unmatched. DNA for the CDR3: TGTGCCAGTAGTTTGGCGGGACAGGGGACGGGTGGCTACACCTTC. The encoded protein is CASSLAGQGTGGYTF.

The chain joins TRBV6-6 to TRBJ2-1; 14 bases are a match to TRBD2. Germline V gene lookup returns CDR1 MNHNY and CDR2 SVGAGI (reference sequence). The V gene end was trimmed by 5 bases and the J gene end by 8 bases; junction bases not matched to a gene: 8. The CDR3 is 16 residues long. The CDR3 protein is CASSRAGTSGSDEQFF. The CDR3 DNA follows: TGTGCCAGCAGTCGAGCGGGGACTAGCGGGAGCGATGAGCAGTTCTTC.

The chain couples TRBV18 to TRBJ1-1, with TRBD1 as a possible D gene (5 bases). Per the germline V gene, CDR1 is KGHSH and CDR2 is LQKENI. The CDR3 has 14 residues. Trimming took off 2 bases at V and 4 bases at J, with 11 bases between the two ends. The DNA of the CDR3 is TGTGCCAGCTCACCATTGCGGCAGGGCACTGAAGCTTTCTTT. Translation: CASSPLRQGTEAFF.

This rearrangement joins TRBV6-5 to TRBJ2-1; 9 positions match TRBD2. CDR1 and CDR2 (germline): MNHEY, SVGAGI. The CDR3 is made up of 14 amino acids. V lost 8 bases and J lost 4; bases outside the gene matches: 6. The CDR3 sequence: CASATSGRYNEQFF. CDR3 sequence (DNA): TGTGCCAGCGCGACTAGCGGCCGTTACAATGAGCAGTTCTTC.

The gene calls are TRBV6-5 and TRBJ2-7; weak D call: TRBD1 (5 bases). The germline CDR1 and CDR2 sequences are MNHEY and SVGAGI. V was pared by 2 bases and J by 2 bases, with 7 bases between. CDR3 length equals 13 residues. The CDR3 DNA follows: TGTGCCAGCAGTTACAGGGGCCCCTACGAGCAGTACGTC. Protein: CASSYRGPYEQYV.

This chain joins TRBV6-5 and TRBJ2-7; D possibly corresponds to TRBD2 (6 bases). Germline V CDR1 and CDR2: MNHEY, SVGAGI. The CDR3 sequence is 15 residues long. Trimming stripped 2 bases from V and 2 bases from J, with 13 bases between. DNA for the CDR3: TGTGCCAGCAGTTACGGAGGGGCCCATACCTACGAGCAGTACTTC. It yields the protein CASSYGGAHTYEQYF.

The rearrangement links TRBV11-3 to TRBJ2-2; D unresolved. V was clipped by 3 bases and J by 8 bases, with 4 bases between them. Germline V gene lookup returns CDR1 SGHNT and CDR2 YENEEA. The CDR3 loop spans 11 amino acids. The CDR3 reads CASSFGGELFF. In DNA, the CDR3 is TGTGCCAGCAGCTTCGGGGGGGAGCTGTTTTTT.

Only one count was recorded for this clone. Other DNA sequences within the sample encode an identical CDR3. The V call is TRBV18, the J call TRBJ2-1, with 11 bases identical to TRBD2. J gave up 4 bases and V 6 bases, and 5 bases lay outside the gene matches. CDR1 is KGHSH, CDR2 LQKENI, per germline. The CDR3 sequence is 15 residues long. CDR3 sequence (DNA): TGTGCCAGCTCGCCCGGGACTAGCGGTTACAATGAGCAGTTCTTC. This encodes CASSPGTSGYNEQFF. Looking up the rest from reference TRBV18 and TRBJ2-1 gives the full variable domain: NAGVMQNPRHLVRRRGQEARLRCSPMKGHSHVYWYRQLPEEGLKFMVYLQKENIIDESGMPKERFSAEFPKEGPSILRIQQVVRGDSAAYFCASSPGTSGYNEQFFGPGTRLTVL.

The chain carries TRBV11-2 and TRBJ2-3; possibly TRBD2 for D (7 bases). CDR1 and CDR2 from the germline V gene are SGHAT and FQNNGV. V lost 7 bases, J lost 6 bases, and 14 bases lay in between. This CDR3 is built from 13 residues. CDR3 nucleotide sequence: TGTGCCAGCACCTGGGGGGGCCTTGATACGCAGTATTTT. It is translated as CASTWGGLDTQYF.

The V and J genes are TRBV10-1 and TRBJ2-5, with D possibly TRBD2 on 6 matching bases. V lost 4 bases to trimming and J lost 5 bases, with 20 bases between them. The CDR3 sequence is 16 residues long. Per the germline V gene, CDR1 is WNHNN and CDR2 is SYGVQD (reference sequence). The CDR3 nucleotides read TGCGCCAGCAGTGTTGGGGGACTTGGTCGGGGCGAGACCCAGTACTTC. Amino acid sequence: CASSVGGLGRGETQYF.

Note on this clone: A junction end diverges from the germline sequence, so it may reflect a read error. The chain joins TRBV7-7 to TRBJ2-1, with 9 bases that match TRBD2. Germline loops: CDR1 SSHAT, CDR2 FNYEAQ (reference sequence). This CDR3 has 15 amino acids. Here the CDR3 reads CASSLVAGEGGEQFF. DNA for the CDR3: TGTGCTAGCAGCTTAGTAGCGGGGGAGGGTGGTGAGCAGTTCTTC. The full variable domain, with the rest looked up from reference TRBV7-7 and TRBJ2-1, is GAGVSQSPRYKVTKRGQDVTLRCDPISSHATLYWYQQALGQGPEFLTYFNYEAQPDKSGLPSDRFSAERPEGSISTLTIQRTEQRDSAMYRCASSLVAGEGGEQFFGPGTRLTVL.

The chain links TRBV7-9 to TRBJ2-1; 10 bases line up with TRBD2. The CDR3 is 16 residues long. The V gene's germline CDR1 is SEHNR and CDR2 FQNEAQ (reference sequence). V was pared by 5 bases and J by 8 bases, with 12 bases of the junction left unmatched. The CDR3 region has the DNA TGTGCCAGCAGCCCCCCCCAGCGGGGGGGCCAGGATGAGCAGTTCTTC. Translation gives CASSPPQRGGQDEQFF. The variable domain in full, with the rest retrieved from reference TRBV7-9 and TRBJ2-1, is DTGVSQNPRHKITKRGQNVTFRCDPISEHNRLYWYRQTLGQGPEFLTYFQNEAQLEKSRLLSDRFSAERPKGSFSTLEIQRTEQGDSAMYLCASSPPQRGGQDEQFFGPGTRLTVL.

The chain uses TRBV10-3 and TRBJ1-3, with D possibly matching TRBD1 (5 bases). The CDR3 runs to 14 residues. Germline V CDR1 and CDR2: ENHRY, SYGVKD. V lost 7 bases and J 6 bases, leaving 16 bases between the germline ends. CDR3 DNA: TGTGCCATCACTGAAGACAGAAAATTAAACACCATATATTTT. Its translation: CAITEDRKLNTIYF.

This chain links TRBV12-3 or TRBV12-4 with TRBJ2-5, with D tentatively TRBD1 (6 bases). Trimming took off 5 bases at V and 3 bases at J, with 10 bases between the two ends. The CDR3 extends over 13 amino acids. The CDR3 spells CASSRTVEETQYF. CDR3 nucleotides: TGTGCCAGCAGTCGGACAGTGGAAGAGACCCAGTACTTC.

The J gene is TRBJ1-6, the V gene TRBV9, with D perhaps TRBD1 (6 bases). Germline CDR1 reads SGDLS; CDR2 reads YYNGEE. CDR3 length: 12 amino acids. The V end lost 2 bases, the J end lost 10 bases, and 7 bases lay between the germline ends. Here the CDR3 DNA reads TGTGCCAGCAGCGTCGGGACATCACCCCTCCACTTT. This gives the protein CASSVGTSPLHF.

This sequence joins TRBV19 and TRBJ2-3; 7 nucleotides agree with TRBD1. This CDR3 region has 15 residues. Trimming took 3 bases from V and 2 from J; bases not matched to a gene: 5. Germline-derived CDR1 and CDR2 are LNHDA and SQIVND (reference sequence). The CDR3 spells CASSILTGATDTQYF. CDR3 coding DNA: TGTGCCAGTAGTATCCTAACAGGGGCCACAGATACGCAGTATTTT.

This clone turned up a few times. The chain employs TRBV6-5 and TRBJ2-1; D not certain. This CDR3 comprises 11 residues. Trimming cost V 6 bases and J 6 bases, with 6 bases left between them. Germline CDR1 reads MNHEY; CDR2 reads SVGAGI. The CDR3 is CASSSRNEQFF. Written as DNA, the CDR3 is TGTGCCAGCAGCTCCCGCAATGAGCAGTTCTTC.